The source of this T cell receptor beta chain is a study of T-cell reconstitution after alpha-beta-depleted transplantation in children. The authors prepared the TCRbeta library with unique molecular identifiers. TCRdb used MiXCR to reprocess the PCR reads, holding one entry per CDR3 protein. The sample shows about 480,000 distinct CDR3 sequences, around an eighth of them seen only once. Germline CDR1 and CDR2: MNHNS and SASEGT. Between the trimmed V and J ends, which lost 6 bases and 2 bases, there was a span of 10 bases. This CDR3 is 13 amino acids long. The receptor comes from a human donor who donated a stem cell graft to a child with combined immunodeficiency. This chain uses TRBV6-1 with TRBJ1-2, with D hard to call. The material sequenced was PBMCs from the stem cell graft donor, taken from the stem cell graft. The CDR3 sequence is CASRQDWNYGYTF. The CDR3 DNA sequence: TGTGCCAGCAGGCAGGACTGGAACTATGGCTACACCTTC.